The clone carrying this T cell receptor (beta chain) has a single count. Its antigen remains unidentified. The record originates from a study of cytomegalovirus exposure and HLA in healthy donors. Study information: From HLA-typed donors, an early data release held some 80 million unique TCRs.

CDR3 length: 16 amino acids. Germline loops: CDR1 SGHDT, CDR2 YYEEEE. Trimming pared 4 bases from V and 0 bases from J, leaving 11 bases between. Notes on the study in general: Sequencing likely caused a cluster of highly shared sequence variants. Using a false discovery rate of 0.05, a later analysis showed that 16,000 or so TCR beta sequences were associated with HLA alleles. In a later analysis, V- and J-gene trimming of beta chains associated with a DCLRE1C missense variant, replicated independently.

Primers included in the PCR were 60 Vbeta and 13 Jbeta primers. Repertoires were generated with immunoSEQ multiplex PCR, while TCRdb's copy carries only in-frame clones and drops some. The sample yields about 130,000 clones, around 75% seen once. This receptor was identified in a man aged 35 to 55 in good health and CMV-seronegative. This chain uses TRBV5-6 with TRBJ2-6; D is undetermined. The specimen was PBMCs. CDR3 sequence reads: CASSAWAFSGANVLTF. The CDR3 DNA reads TGTGCCAGCAGCGCGTGGGCTTTCTCTGGGGCCAACGTCCTGACTTTC.